A selection of T cell receptor beta chains follows, all from one sample in a study of blood T cell repertoires in COVID-19. Libraries were prepared by immunoSEQ multiplex PCR; TCRdb keeps only in-frame clonotypes and omits some of them. There are more than 95,000 clones in the sample; 81% occur only once, and about 17% lies in the top ten. What was sequenced was peripheral blood. The receptor set was obtained from a man aged 25-45 years with COVID-19, enrolled during active disease. The CDR3 runs from the conserved cysteine through the conserved F or W. The D gene is left open where the match is weak. Only some rows state a clone size, as once, few, many or a class for expanded clones.

j_call,v_call,d_call,clone_size,cdr3_nt,cdr3_aa
TRBJ2-1,TRBV27,TRBD2,.,TGTGCCAGCAGTCCCACCCGACTAGCGGGAACGGCCAATGAGCAGTTCTTC,CASSPTRLAGTANEQFF
TRBJ1-5,TRBV19,.,once,TGTGCCAGTAGTAGCCCGGGATACTCAGGCGATTTGGGTAGCAATCAGCCCCAGCATTTT,CASSSPGYSGDLGSNQPQHF
TRBJ1-1,TRBV14,.,.,TGTGCCAGCAGCCTAACATTGAACACTGAAGCTTTCTTT,CASSLTLNTEAFF
TRBJ1-1,TRBV11-3,.,once,TGTGCCAGCAGCCAAGGCACAGAGAACACTGAAGCTTTCTTT,CASSQGTENTEAFF
TRBJ2-7,TRBV28,TRBD1,.,TGTGCCAGCAGTTTGGCACTCGGTACAGGGGGCGTCAGCTCCTACGAGCAGTACTTC,CASSLALGTGGVSSYEQYF
TRBJ2-7,TRBV27,.,.,TGTGCCAGCAGTTTATCCGCAGGGGTCGACGAGCAGTACTTC,CASSLSAGVDEQYF
TRBJ2-1,TRBV7-9,TRBD1,once,TGTGCCAGCAGCTTGGTTGGACAGGGTTTAGATGAGCAGTTCTTC,CASSLVGQGLDEQFF
TRBJ2-2,TRBV24-1,.,.,TGTGCCACCAGTGATTTGCACGGAGGGACAGCCACCGGGGAGCTGTTTTTT,CATSDLHGGTATGELFF
TRBJ1-1,TRBV5-1,.,.,TGCGCCAGCAGCTTCAGGGCGGGGGACACTGAAGCTTTCTTT,CASSFRAGDTEAFF
TRBJ1-2,TRBV28,TRBD1,.,TGTGCCAGCAGTTTCCCTCTTCTAACAGGGGTCCCTGGCTACACCTTC,CASSFPLLTGVPGYTF
TRBJ1-2,TRBV12-3/TRBV12-4,.,.,TGTGCCAGCAGTTTGGGACACATCTATGGCTACACCTTC,CASSLGHIYGYTF
TRBJ1-3,TRBV5-1,.,.,TGCGCCAGCAGTTTCGGGGAACGAAACACCATATATTTT,CASSFGERNTIYF
TRBJ1-5,TRBV19,.,once,TGTGCCAGTAGTATGAGGGGAGGGGAACAGCCCCAGCATTTT,CASSMRGGEQPQHF
TRBJ1-6,TRBV6-5,.,.,TGTGCCTGCAGAGACTTCAATAATTCACCCCTCCACTTT,CACRDFNNSPLHF
TRBJ1-1,TRBV19,.,.,TGTGCCAGTAGTATAGATCAGTCAGGGGTTGTTGGAGCTTTCTTT,CASSIDQSGVVGAFF
TRBJ1-6,TRBV9,.,few,TGTGCCAGCAGGGGACAAGACAATTCACCCCTCCACTTT,CASRGQDNSPLHF
TRBJ2-2,TRBV5-1,.,.,TGCGCCAGCAGCTTGTTTCCGGGAACGAACACCGGGGAGCTGTTTTTT,CASSLFPGTNTGELFF
TRBJ1-2,TRBV18,.,.,TGTGCCAGCTCACCACAGGAGGGCCACTATGGCTACACCTTC,CASSPQEGHYGYTF
TRBJ2-2,TRBV30,TRBD2,.,TGTGCCTGGAGTTTGGCGGGGGGGCATGGCGGGGAGCTGTTTTTT,CAWSLAGGHGGELFF
TRBJ2-1,TRBV21-1,.,.,TGTGCCCGCGAGAGCGGGGGGGCCAGGGATGAGCAGTTCTTC,CARESGGARDEQFF
TRBJ2-3,TRBV25-1,.,.,TGTGCCAGCATCCATGCAGATACGCAGTATTTT,CASIHADTQYF
TRBJ1-2,TRBV7-2,.,.,TGTGCCAGCAGCTTAGCTCCAGGGTTGGGTTATGGCTACACCTTC,CASSLAPGLGYGYTF
TRBJ2-1,TRBV18,TRBD2,.,TGTGCCAGCTCACCTGTGACTAGCGGGAACAATGAGCAGTTCTTC,CASSPVTSGNNEQFF
TRBJ2-1,TRBV7-6,.,.,TGTGCCAGCAGCTTAGAAGAGCCGCAACGGGACAATGAGCAGTTCTTC,CASSLEEPQRDNEQFF
TRBJ1-5,TRBV2,.,once,TGTGCCAGCAGTGGTCAGGGATGGAGCAATCAGCCCCAGCATTTT,CASSGQGWSNQPQHF
TRBJ1-4,TRBV4-3,.,once,TGCGCCAGCAGCCAAGATTCTGCAGGATTCAATGAAAAACTGTTTTTT,CASSQDSAGFNEKLFF
TRBJ1-2,TRBV27,TRBD1,.,TGTGCCAGCAGTCCAGGGACAGGGACGGATGGCTACACCTTC,CASSPGTGTDGYTF
TRBJ2-6,TRBV11-2,.,.,TGTGCCAGCAGCCCGATCTCCAGGGGCAGGGGCGCTGGGGCCAACGTCCTGACTTTC,CASSPISRGRGAGANVLTF
TRBJ2-2,TRBV28,.,few,TGTGCCAGCAGTCCAGGGACTGGTTACACCGGGGAGCTGTTTTTT,CASSPGTGYTGELFF
TRBJ1-1,TRBV9,TRBD1,.,TGTGCCAGCAGCCTCCGGGACAGCCCCTTCTACCCCGAAGCTTTCTTT,CASSLRDSPFYPEAFF
TRBJ2-2,TRBV2,.,few,TGTGCCAGCACCTCCCGGGGGGCTTCCGGGGAGCTGTTTTTT,CASTSRGASGELFF
TRBJ2-1,TRBV27,.,few,TGTGCCAGCAGTTCCCTAGCGCTATCCTACAATGAGCAGTTCTTC,CASSSLALSYNEQFF
TRBJ1-5,TRBV7-8,TRBD1,once,TGTGCCAGCAGCTTAGTCGAGACAGGGGGTGTTCGGCGCAATCAGCCCCAGCATTTT,CASSLVETGGVRRNQPQHF
TRBJ2-6,TRBV4-2,.,few,TGTGCCAGCAGCCGCAGAGGTCGGGGTACCAGCCCTCCTGGGGCCAACGTCCTGACTTTC,CASSRRGRGTSPPGANVLTF
TRBJ2-1,TRBV5-4,TRBD2,.,TGTGCCAGCAGCCGTAAACTAGCGGGGGGACTAAGCTCCTACAATGAGCAGTTCTTC,CASSRKLAGGLSSYNEQFF
TRBJ1-2,TRBV28,.,.,TGTGCCAGCAGTCCAGCACAGAATTATGGCTACACCTTC,CASSPAQNYGYTF
TRBJ1-5,TRBV6-1,.,.,TGTGCCAGCAGTGGCGCCGCGGGTTATAGCAATCAGCCCCAGCATTTT,CASSGAAGYSNQPQHF
TRBJ1-5,TRBV12-5,TRBD1,once,TGTGCTAGTGGTTTGGAAGTGGACAGGGTGTACTTTAGCAATCAGCCCCAGCATTTT,CASGLEVDRVYFSNQPQHF
TRBJ1-3,TRBV7-8,.,.,TGTGCCAGCAGCTTAGCGCGGGTTGGGGCTGGAAACACCATATATTTT,CASSLARVGAGNTIYF
TRBJ2-7,TRBV4-1,.,.,TGCGCCAGCAGCCAAGGCGACAGCGAGCAGTACTTC,CASSQGDSEQYF
TRBJ2-1,TRBV2,TRBD2,.,TGTGCCAGCAGTGGACTAGCGTCTGAGCAGTTCTTC,CASSGLASEQFF
TRBJ2-7,TRBV12-3/TRBV12-4,.,few,TGTGCCAGCAGCCCTCCGGACATCTACGAGCAGTACTTC,CASSPPDIYEQYF
TRBJ1-1,TRBV14,TRBD1,.,TGTGCCAGCAGCTCTACAGGGGGGTATATGAACACTGAAGCTTTCTTT,CASSSTGGYMNTEAFF
TRBJ2-5,TRBV2,TRBD1,.,TGTGCCAGCAGTCTACAGGGGGTCCGAGAGACCCAGTACTTC,CASSLQGVRETQYF
TRBJ1-1,TRBV18,TRBD1,once,TGTGCCAGCTCACCACGGGACAGGGTTGACACTGAAGCTTTCTTT,CASSPRDRVDTEAFF
TRBJ1-1,TRBV29-1,.,.,TGCAGCGTTGAAGGGCTTATGAACACTGAAGCTTTCTTT,CSVEGLMNTEAFF
TRBJ2-2,TRBV5-5,.,.,TGTGCCAGCAGCTTGGACTGGGCCGTGAACACCGGGGAGCTGTTTTTT,CASSLDWAVNTGELFF
TRBJ2-1,TRBV7-2,TRBD2,.,TGTGCCAGCAGCTTAGAACCCAGCGGGAGTTTCAGTGAGCAGTTCTTC,CASSLEPSGSFSEQFF
TRBJ2-5,TRBV7-3,.,.,TGTGCCAGCAGCCCGAGCGGACCGCCTTCTTTCCCTCAAGAGACCCAGTACTTC,CASSPSGPPSFPQETQYF
TRBJ2-7,TRBV5-6,TRBD2,.,TGTGCCAGCAGCTTGGCCGGGGGGTCCTACGAGCAGTACTTC,CASSLAGGSYEQYF
TRBJ1-5,TRBV30,.,.,TGTGCCTGGAGTCCCGGGGACAATCAGCCCCAGCATTTT,CAWSPGDNQPQHF
TRBJ2-5,TRBV15,TRBD2,.,TGTGCCACCAGCAGGGATCACCCTCGACTAGCGGGAATAGGGGAGACCCAGTACTTC,CATSRDHPRLAGIGETQYF
TRBJ1-4,TRBV6-5,TRBD1,.,TGTGCCAGCGGTCCCCTCGGGACAGGGATTGAAAAACTGTTTTTT,CASGPLGTGIEKLFF
TRBJ1-5,TRBV7-2,.,.,TGTGCCAGCAGCTCGCCGGGAGGGTATAGCAATCAGCCCCAGCATTTT,CASSSPGGYSNQPQHF
TRBJ1-1,TRBV7-6,.,many,TGTGCCAGCAGCCCGTGGGGCGCTTCTGAAGCTTTCTTT,CASSPWGASEAFF
TRBJ2-2,TRBV9,.,.,TGTGCCAGCAGCGTAGGGCAGTACACCGGGGAGCTGTTTTTT,CASSVGQYTGELFF
TRBJ2-7,TRBV24-1,.,.,TGTGCCACCAGTCGAACATCTCCCTACGAGCAGTACTTC,CATSRTSPYEQYF
TRBJ2-2,TRBV6-4,TRBD2,.,TGTGCCAGCAGTGACGGGACTAGCGACACCGGGGAGCTGTTTTTT,CASSDGTSDTGELFF